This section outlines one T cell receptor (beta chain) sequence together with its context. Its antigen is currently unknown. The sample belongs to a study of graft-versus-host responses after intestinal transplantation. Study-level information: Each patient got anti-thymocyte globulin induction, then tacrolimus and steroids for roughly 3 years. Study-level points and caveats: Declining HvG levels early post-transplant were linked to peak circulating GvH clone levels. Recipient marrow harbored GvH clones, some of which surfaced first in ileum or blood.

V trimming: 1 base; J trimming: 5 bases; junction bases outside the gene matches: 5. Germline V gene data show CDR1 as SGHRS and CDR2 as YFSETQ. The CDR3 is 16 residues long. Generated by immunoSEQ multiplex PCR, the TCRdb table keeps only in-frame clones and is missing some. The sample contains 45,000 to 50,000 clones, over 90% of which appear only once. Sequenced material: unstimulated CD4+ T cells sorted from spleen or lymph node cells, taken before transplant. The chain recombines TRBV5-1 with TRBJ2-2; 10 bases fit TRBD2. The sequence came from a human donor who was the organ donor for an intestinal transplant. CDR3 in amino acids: CASSLSASGRTGELFF. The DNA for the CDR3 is TGCGCCAGCAGCTTGTCGGCTAGCGGGAGAACCGGGGAGCTGTTTTTT. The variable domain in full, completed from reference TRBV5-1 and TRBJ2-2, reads KAGVTQTPRYLIKTRGQQVTLSCSPISGHRSVSWYQQTPGQGLQFLFEYFSETQRNKGNFPGRFSGRQFSNSRSEMNVSTLELGDSALYLCASSLSASGRTGELFFGEGSRLTVL.